The 29 T cell receptor beta chains presented below share a single source sample, sequenced in a study of T cell responses to AZD1222 COVID-19 vaccine. This table comes from immunoSEQ multiplex PCR, and its TCRdb copy is limited to in-frame clones, with some not included. Of about 120,000 clones listed, 70% to 90% are singletons. Sample: peripheral blood, taken on day 0 of MenACWY control vaccination. The origin of the receptors is an adult in good health.

CDR3 residues: CASSRGQGAPYEQYF. The CDR3 DNA reads TGTGCCAGCAGCCGGGGACAGGGGGCCCCCTACGAGCAGTACTTC. This chain uses TRBV3-1 (or the pseudogene TRBV3-2) with TRBJ2-7, with TRBD1 matching over 12 bases. The V gene end was trimmed by 4 bases and the J gene end by 2 bases; junction bases not matched to a gene: 3. Germline V gene data show CDR1 as LGHDT and CDR2 as YNNKEL (reference sequence). CDR3 size: 15 residues.

V usage is TRBV28 and J usage is TRBJ2-5; D is perhaps TRBD2 (7 bases). Germline V lookup: CDR1 MDHEN, CDR2 SYDVKM. V was shortened by 5 bases and J by 0 bases, with 19 bases between the two germline ends. This CDR3 is 17 amino acids long. The CDR3 DNA follows: TGTGCCAGCAGTCCCTGGGGGGGGCGCGGGTACCAAGAGACCCAGTACTTC. This sequence encodes CASSPWGGRGYQETQYF.

This rearrangement joins TRBV27 to TRBJ1-2; D may be TRBD1 (6 bases). V lost 7 bases to trimming and J lost 2 bases, with 11 bases between them. CDR3 length equals 13 residues. Germline assignment: CDR1 MNHEY and CDR2 SMNVEV (reference sequence). The CDR3 sequence: CASTKTGNYGYTF. In nucleotides, the CDR3 is TGTGCCAGCACCAAAACAGGGAACTATGGCTACACCTTC.

This clone was picked up one time. CDR3: CASSQDSGVGEKLFF. The CDR3 DNA reads as TGTGCCAGCAGCCAAGATTCTGGGGTGGGTGAAAAACTGTTTTTT. V is TRBV4-2 and J is TRBJ1-4; D is uncertain. Looked up from germline, CDR1 is LGHNA and CDR2 is YNFKEQ. The CDR3 contains 15 residues. V lost 0 bases to trimming and J lost 7 bases, with 12 bases between them.

J is TRBJ1-2 and V is TRBV29-1; tentatively, D is TRBD1 (6 bases). V lost 1 base and J 6 bases, leaving 15 bases between the germline ends. The CDR3 totals 14 residues. Germline V gene sequence: CDR1 SQVTM, CDR2 ANQGSEA. The CDR3 region is CSVEGGRGLDGYTF. The DNA for the CDR3 is TGCAGCGTTGAAGGAGGACGGGGGCTGGATGGCTACACCTTC.

The chain links TRBV9 to TRBJ2-1; 9 nucleotides align to TRBD2. The trim removed 0 bases at V and 8 bases at J, leaving 6 bases unmatched. Germline CDR1 and CDR2: SGDLS and YYNGEE. The CDR3 consists of 15 residues. For the CDR3, the DNA is TGTGCCAGCAGCGTAGGCGGGGGGGCCATGGATGAGCAGTTCTTC. Protein: CASSVGGGAMDEQFF.

The chain couples TRBV28 to TRBJ1-2; D call uncertain. Trimming stripped 6 bases from V and 4 bases from J, with 12 bases between. Germline values: CDR1 MDHEN, CDR2 SYDVKM. The CDR3 loop spans 13 amino acids. The CDR3 spells CASSHAGVYGYTF. The CDR3 region has the DNA TGTGCCAGCAGCCACGCCGGAGTCTATGGCTACACCTTC.

The V gene is TRBV9, the J gene TRBJ1-2; unclear D gene. From germline, CDR1 is SGDLS and CDR2 YYNGEE. The CDR3 runs 13 residues. V was cut by 0 bases and J by 0 bases, with 3 bases left in between. The CDR3 is CASSVDSNYGYTF. CDR3 in DNA: TGTGCCAGCAGCGTAGACTCTAACTATGGCTACACCTTC.

The chain joins TRBV7-8 to TRBJ1-2; D ambiguous. Trimming cost V 1 base and J 6 bases, with 21 bases left between them. The CDR3 is 17 amino acids. The germline CDR1 and CDR2 sequences are SGHVS and FQNEAQ. The CDR3 sequence is CASSLVRTALLRHGYTF. In nucleotides, the CDR3 is TGTGCCAGCAGCTTAGTGCGGACGGCCCTCCTAAGGCATGGCTACACCTTC.

The genes are TRBV15 and TRBJ2-1; no clear D. The CDR3 extends over 13 amino acids. V lost 0 bases to trimming and J lost 15 bases, with 15 bases between them. CDR1 and CDR2 from the germline V gene are LNHNV and YYDKDF (reference sequence). This CDR3 reads CATSRDRKRTPFF. The DNA for the CDR3 is TGTGCCACCAGCAGAGATAGGAAACGGACCCCGTTCTTC.

This chain links TRBV27 with TRBJ2-5; D is undetermined. The CDR3 length is 14 residues. Looked up from germline, CDR1 is MNHEY and CDR2 is SMNVEV (reference sequence). V was clipped by 5 bases and J by 7 bases, with 17 bases between them. The CDR3: CASSNDVGGVTQYF. In DNA form, the CDR3 reads TGTGCCAGCAGTAATGACGTGGGCGGCGTGACCCAGTACTTC.

The V gene is TRBV9, the J gene TRBJ2-5; the match to TRBD2 covers 8 bases. The J segment lost 4 bases and the V segment lost 0 bases, leaving 11 bases of the junction unmatched. Germline V gives CDR1 SGDLS, CDR2 YYNGEE. CDR3 length: 17 amino acids. The CDR3 coding sequence is TGTGCCAGCAGCGTAGGAAAAGCGGGGGCACCCCTAGAGACCCAGTACTTC. Amino acid sequence: CASSVGKAGAPLETQYF.

The chain is built from TRBV5-1 and TRBJ2-3, with a weak D call TRBD2 (6 bases). The CDR3 length is 14 residues. Germline CDR1 SGHRS, CDR2 YFSETQ. Between the trimmed V and J ends, which lost 2 bases and 5 bases, there was a span of 12 bases. The CDR3 spells CASSLSPGLDTQYF. For the CDR3, the DNA is TGCGCCAGCAGCTTATCCCCGGGACTAGATACGCAGTATTTT.

The genes are TRBV3-1 (or the pseudogene TRBV3-2) and TRBJ2-1; D remains ambiguous. Trimming stripped 0 bases from V and 2 bases from J, with 8 bases between. The germline gives CDR1 LGHDT, CDR2 YNNKEL (reference sequence). This CDR3 is 15 amino acids long. The CDR3 is CASSQDRAAYNEQFF. In nucleotides, the CDR3 is TGTGCCAGCAGCCAAGATAGGGCAGCCTACAATGAGCAGTTCTTC.

This sequence joins TRBV7-6 and TRBJ2-1; possibly TRBD1 for D (5 bases). Trimming removed 2 bases from V and 15 bases from J, with 17 bases in between. Looked up from germline, CDR1 is SGHVS and CDR2 is FNYEAQ. This CDR3 is built from 13 residues. The CDR3 sequence: CASSLSIQDLAFF. Written as DNA, the CDR3 is TGTGCCAGCAGCTTAAGTATACAGGACCTGGCGTTCTTC.

The V call is TRBV18, the J call TRBJ1-1; D not certain. V shed 5 bases and J shed 1 base, with 5 bases lying between them. Per germline, CDR1 KGHSH and CDR2 LQKENI. The CDR3 consists of 12 residues. DNA of the CDR3: TGTGCCAGCTCAGGGGAGAACACTGAAGCTTTCTTT. Translation gives CASSGENTEAFF.

The chain combines TRBV6-5 with TRBJ1-6; TRBD1 matches at 8 bases. In germline, CDR1 is MNHEY, CDR2 SVGAGI. The CDR3 covers 15 residues. V lost 7 bases, J lost 4 bases, and 6 bases stayed unmatched. Written as DNA, the CDR3 is TGTGCCAGCAACAGGGGGACAGGATATAATTCACCCCTCCACTTT. It encodes CASNRGTGYNSPLHF.

The V gene is TRBV5-1, the J gene TRBJ1-3; 9 bases align to TRBD1. The CDR3 extends over 16 amino acids. CDR1 and CDR2 (germline): SGHRS, YFSETQ. V trimming: 0 bases; J trimming: 2 bases; junction bases outside the gene matches: 3. CDR3 residues: CASSLAGDRAGNTIYF. In DNA form, the CDR3 reads TGCGCCAGCAGCTTGGCCGGGGACAGGGCTGGAAACACCATATATTTT.

This chain connects TRBV28 to TRBJ1-6, with 7 bases lining up with TRBD1. The V gene end was trimmed by 2 bases and the J gene end by 3 bases; junction bases not matched to a gene: 7. The CDR3 is 17 amino acids. Per the germline V gene, CDR1 is MDHEN and CDR2 is SYDVKM. As DNA, the CDR3 is TGTGCCAGCAGTTTAGAGGCTCGGGACAGCTATAATTCACCCCTCCACTTT. Amino acid sequence: CASSLEARDSYNSPLHF. The whole variable domain, filled in from reference TRBV28 and TRBJ1-6, reads DVKVTQSSRYLVKRTGEKVFLECVQDMDHENMFWYRQDPGLGLRLIYFSYDVKMKEKGDIPEGYSVSREKKERFSLILESASTNQTSMYLCASSLEARDSYNSPLHFGNGTRLTVT.

The chain is built from TRBV6-4 and TRBJ1-2; unclear D gene. The CDR3 has 13 residues. With 4 bases removed from V and 4 bases from J, the gap between germline ends came to 10 bases. Germline CDR1 reads MRHNA; CDR2 reads SNTAGT. The CDR3 nucleotides read TGTGCCAGCAGTGTAGAAGTCGGCTATGGCTACACCTTC. It codes for CASSVEVGYGYTF.

This chain joins TRBV7-9 and TRBJ2-7; D gene unclear. Germline V gives CDR1 SEHNR, CDR2 FQNEAQ (reference sequence). V was pared by 0 bases and J by 6 bases, with 6 bases between. The CDR3 contains 12 residues. CDR3 amino acids: CASSLANTEQYF. CDR3 DNA: TGTGCCAGCAGCTTAGCGAACACCGAGCAGTACTTC.

This clone has a single count. The genes are TRBV28 and TRBJ1-4; D is uncertain. V was shortened by 4 bases and J by 17 bases, with 20 bases between the two germline ends. Germline V CDR1 and CDR2: MDHEN, SYDVKM. The CDR3 covers 13 residues. The DNA of the CDR3 is TGTGCCAGCAGTTCTCTCACAGTTAGCTTTTTCTTTTTT. It translates to CASSSLTVSFFFF.

This chain links TRBV7-2 with TRBJ1-4; 7 nucleotides match TRBD1. The CDR3 totals 16 residues. The germline V gene encodes CDR1 SGHTA and CDR2 FQGNSA. Trimming cost V 6 bases and J 5 bases; bases outside gene matches: 12. The CDR3 bases are TGTGCCAGCAGTTACAGAGGTGGGACAGCCAATGAAAAACTGTTTTTT. Encoded protein: CASSYRGGTANEKLFF.

The chain couples TRBV19 to TRBJ1-4; 7 positions match TRBD1. The germline V gene has CDR1 LNHDA and CDR2 SQIVND (reference sequence). This CDR3 contains 15 residues. J was trimmed by 8 bases and V by 7 bases; bases with no gene match: 13. The CDR3 DNA is TGTGCCAGTACCGAAGGGGGCTTGATCACCGAAAAACTGTTTTTT. Residues: CASTEGGLITEKLFF.

The chain links TRBV7-9 to TRBJ2-3, with TRBD2 matching over 11 bases. Germline-derived CDR1 and CDR2 are SEHNR and FQNEAQ (reference sequence). The length of the CDR3 is 16 residues. V trimming: 7 bases; J trimming: 4 bases; junction bases outside the gene matches: 10. The CDR3 DNA reads TGTGCCAGCACTCCCCGGAATAGCGGGGGGGCAGATACGCAGTATTTT. Translated, it gives CASTPRNSGGADTQYF.

This clone appeared a single time. The chain is built from TRBV9 and TRBJ1-1; 9 bases fit TRBD1. Germline CDR1 SGDLS, CDR2 YYNGEE. V trimming: 4 bases; J trimming: 0 bases; junction bases outside the gene matches: 4. This CDR3 is 15 amino acids long. The CDR3: CASSPQGAMNTEAFF. For the CDR3, the DNA is TGTGCCAGCAGCCCACAGGGGGCAATGAACACTGAAGCTTTCTTT.

The rearrangement links TRBV6-5 to TRBJ1-5; D possibly corresponds to TRBD1 (6 bases). This CDR3 is built from 15 residues. V lost 8 bases to trimming and J lost 2 bases, with 16 bases between them. Germline V lookup: CDR1 MNHEY, CDR2 SVGAGI. In nucleotides, the CDR3 is TGTGCCAGCCTTGCGGCCAAGGGGGGCAATCAGCCCCAGCATTTT. Its protein product is CASLAAKGGNQPQHF.

The chain links TRBV5-8 to TRBJ1-4; no clear D. The CDR3 runs 15 residues. The V gene's germline CDR1 is SGHTS and CDR2 YDEGEE. Trimming cost V 2 bases and J 5 bases, with 13 bases left between them. The CDR3, as DNA: TGTGCCAGCAGCTTTCCAGAAGGGATAAATGAAAAACTGTTTTTT. Translated, it gives CASSFPEGINEKLFF.

This CDR3 reads CASTPSNSNQPQHF. The CDR3 DNA follows: TGTGCCAGTACTCCGTCTAATAGCAATCAGCCCCAGCATTTT. This chain links TRBV19 with TRBJ1-5; D call uncertain. Trimming took 7 bases from V and 0 from J, leaving 10 bases between them. Looked up from germline, CDR1 is LNHDA and CDR2 is SQIVND (reference sequence). The CDR3 runs to 14 residues. The full variable domain, completed using reference TRBV19 and TRBJ1-5, is DGGITQSPKYLFRKEGQNVTLSCEQNLNHDAMYWYRQDPGQGLRLIYYSQIVNDFQKGDIAEGYSVSREKKESFPLTVTSAQKNPTAFYLCASTPSNSNQPQHFGDGTRLSIL.